This TCR beta chain was sequenced in a study of siplizumab effects on memory and regulatory T cells. This table comes from immunoSEQ multiplex PCR, and its TCRdb copy is limited to in-frame clones, with some not included. This repertoire shows 100,000 to 120,000 clones, just under 95% found once; its top ten account for 1% to 1.5%. Germline V CDR1 and CDR2: KGHSH, LQKENI. The CDR3 covers 15 residues. J was trimmed by 6 bases and V by 5 bases; bases with no gene match: 4. The source material was CD4+ T cells sorted from blood. This TCR was recovered from a human donor in good health. The chain employs TRBV18 and TRBJ2-7; TRBD2 matches at 16 bases. In nucleotides, the CDR3 is TGTGCCAGCTCAACGGGACTAGCGGGGGGGCGCGAGCAGTACTTC. The encoded protein is CASSTGLAGGREQYF.